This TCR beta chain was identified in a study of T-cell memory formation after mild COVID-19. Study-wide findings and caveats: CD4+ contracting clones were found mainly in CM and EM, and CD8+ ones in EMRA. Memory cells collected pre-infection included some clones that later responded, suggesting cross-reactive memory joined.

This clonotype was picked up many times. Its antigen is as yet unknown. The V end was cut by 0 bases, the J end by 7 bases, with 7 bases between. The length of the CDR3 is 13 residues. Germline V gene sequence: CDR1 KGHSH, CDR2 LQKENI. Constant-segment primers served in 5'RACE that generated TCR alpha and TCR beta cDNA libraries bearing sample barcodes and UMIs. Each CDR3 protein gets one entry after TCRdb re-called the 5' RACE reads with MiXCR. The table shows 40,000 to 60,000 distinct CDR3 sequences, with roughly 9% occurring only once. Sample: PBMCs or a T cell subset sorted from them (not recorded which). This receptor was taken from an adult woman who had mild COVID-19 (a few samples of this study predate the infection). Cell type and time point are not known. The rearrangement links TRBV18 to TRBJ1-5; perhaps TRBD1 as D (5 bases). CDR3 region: CASSPPGDQPQHF. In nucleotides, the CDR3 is TGTGCCAGCTCACCACCAGGGGACCAGCCCCAGCATTTT.